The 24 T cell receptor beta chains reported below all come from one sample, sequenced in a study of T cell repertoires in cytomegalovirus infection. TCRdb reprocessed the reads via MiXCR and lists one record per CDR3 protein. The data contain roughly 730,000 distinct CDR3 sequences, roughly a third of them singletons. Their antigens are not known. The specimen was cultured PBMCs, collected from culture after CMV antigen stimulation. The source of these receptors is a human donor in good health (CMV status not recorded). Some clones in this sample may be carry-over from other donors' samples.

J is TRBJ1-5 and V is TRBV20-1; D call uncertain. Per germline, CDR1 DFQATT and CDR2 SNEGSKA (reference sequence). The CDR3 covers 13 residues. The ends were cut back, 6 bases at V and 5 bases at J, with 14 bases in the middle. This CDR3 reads CSATVDVYQPQHF. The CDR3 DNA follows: TGCAGTGCAACCGTTGATGTGTATCAGCCCCAGCATTTT.

The CDR3 reads CASRWGDRPPYEQYF. CDR3 sequence (DNA): TGTGCCAGTAGATGGGGGGACAGGCCCCCCTACGAGCAGTACTTC. J is TRBJ2-7 and V is TRBV19; TRBD1 aligns across 8 bases. V dropped 6 bases and J dropped 2; count of bases not matched to a gene: 9. The germline CDR1 and CDR2 sequences are LNHDA and SQIVND (reference sequence). The CDR3 sequence is 15 residues long. Variable domain in full (rest from reference TRBV19 and TRBJ2-7): DGGITQSPKYLFRKEGQNVTLSCEQNLNHDAMYWYRQDPGQGLRLIYYSQIVNDFQKGDIAEGYSVSREKKESFPLTVTSAQKNPTAFYLCASRWGDRPPYEQYFGPGTRLTVT.

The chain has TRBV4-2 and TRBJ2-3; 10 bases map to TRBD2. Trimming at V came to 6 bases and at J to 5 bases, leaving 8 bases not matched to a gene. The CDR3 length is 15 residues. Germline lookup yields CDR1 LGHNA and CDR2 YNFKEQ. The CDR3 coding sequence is TGTGCCAGCAGTCGGGCTAGCGGGGGACAAGATACGCAGTATTTT. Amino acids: CASSRASGGQDTQYF.

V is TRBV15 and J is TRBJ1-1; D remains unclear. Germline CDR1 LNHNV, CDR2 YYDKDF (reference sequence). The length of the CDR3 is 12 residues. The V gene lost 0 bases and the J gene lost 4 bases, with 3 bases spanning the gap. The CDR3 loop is CATSRDFTEAFF. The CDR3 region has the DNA TGTGCCACCAGCAGAGATTTCACTGAAGCTTTCTTT.

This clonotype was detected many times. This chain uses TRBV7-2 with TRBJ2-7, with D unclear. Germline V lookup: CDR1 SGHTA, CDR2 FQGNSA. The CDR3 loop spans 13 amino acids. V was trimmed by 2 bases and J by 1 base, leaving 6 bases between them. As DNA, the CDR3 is TGTGCCAGCAGCTTACAGAATTCCTACGAGCAGTACTTC. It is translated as CASSLQNSYEQYF.

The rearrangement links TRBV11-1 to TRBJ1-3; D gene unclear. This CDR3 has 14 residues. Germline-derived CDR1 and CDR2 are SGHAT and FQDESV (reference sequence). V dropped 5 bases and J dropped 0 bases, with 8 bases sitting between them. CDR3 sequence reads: CASSGMLSGNTIYF. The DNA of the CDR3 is TGTGCCAGCAGCGGAATGCTCTCTGGAAACACCATATATTTT.

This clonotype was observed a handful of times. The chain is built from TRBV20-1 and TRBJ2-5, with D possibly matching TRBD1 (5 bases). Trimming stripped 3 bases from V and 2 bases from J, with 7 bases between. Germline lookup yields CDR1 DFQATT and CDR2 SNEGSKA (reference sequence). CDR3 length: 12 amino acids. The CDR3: CSASKGQETQYF. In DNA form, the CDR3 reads TGCAGTGCTAGCAAGGGGCAAGAGACCCAGTACTTC.

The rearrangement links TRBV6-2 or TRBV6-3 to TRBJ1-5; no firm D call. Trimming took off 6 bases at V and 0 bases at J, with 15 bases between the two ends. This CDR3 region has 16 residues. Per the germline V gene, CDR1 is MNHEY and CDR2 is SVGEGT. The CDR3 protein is CASSYLSAYSNQPQHF. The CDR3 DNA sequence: TGTGCCAGCAGCTACCTGTCGGCGTATAGCAATCAGCCCCAGCATTTT.

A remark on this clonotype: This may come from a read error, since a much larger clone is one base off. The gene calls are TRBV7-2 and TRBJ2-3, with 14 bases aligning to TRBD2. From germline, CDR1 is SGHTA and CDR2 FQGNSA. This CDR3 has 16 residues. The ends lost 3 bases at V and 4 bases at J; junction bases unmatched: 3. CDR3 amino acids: CASSFRLAGGSDTQYF. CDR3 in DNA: TGTGCCAGCAGCTTCCGACTAGCGGGAGGGTCAGATACGCAGTATTTT.

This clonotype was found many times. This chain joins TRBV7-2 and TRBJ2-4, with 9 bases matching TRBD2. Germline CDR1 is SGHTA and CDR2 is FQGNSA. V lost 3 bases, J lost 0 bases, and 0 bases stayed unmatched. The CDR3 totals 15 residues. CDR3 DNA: TGTGCCAGCAGCTTTAGCGGGGGAGCCAAAAACATTCAGTACTTC. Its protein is CASSFSGGAKNIQYF.

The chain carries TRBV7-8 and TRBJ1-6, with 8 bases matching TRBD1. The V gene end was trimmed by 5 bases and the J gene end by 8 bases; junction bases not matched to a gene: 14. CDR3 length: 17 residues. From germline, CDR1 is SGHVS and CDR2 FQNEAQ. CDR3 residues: CASSPGGVGTGYSPLHF. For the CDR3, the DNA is TGTGCCAGCAGCCCCGGGGGGGTCGGGACAGGTTATTCACCCCTCCACTTT.

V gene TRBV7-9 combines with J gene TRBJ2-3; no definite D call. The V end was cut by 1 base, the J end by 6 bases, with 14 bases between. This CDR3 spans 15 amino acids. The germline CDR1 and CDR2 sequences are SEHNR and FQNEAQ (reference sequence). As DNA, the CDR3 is TGTGCCAGCAGCTTAGGACCTATCAGTCCGGATACGCAGTATTTT. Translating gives CASSLGPISPDTQYF.

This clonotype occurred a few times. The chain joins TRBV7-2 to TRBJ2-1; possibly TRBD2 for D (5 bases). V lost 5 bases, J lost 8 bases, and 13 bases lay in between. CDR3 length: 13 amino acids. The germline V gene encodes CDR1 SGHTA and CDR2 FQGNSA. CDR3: CASSKTRLDEQFF. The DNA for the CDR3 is TGTGCCAGCAGCAAAACTAGGTTGGATGAGCAGTTCTTC.

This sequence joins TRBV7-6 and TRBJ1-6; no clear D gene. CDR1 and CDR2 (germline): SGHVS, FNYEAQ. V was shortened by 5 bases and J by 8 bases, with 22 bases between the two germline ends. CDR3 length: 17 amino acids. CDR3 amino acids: CASSPYRGFTTDSPLHF. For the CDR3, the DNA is TGTGCCAGCAGCCCCTATAGAGGTTTTACCACGGATTCACCCCTCCACTTT.

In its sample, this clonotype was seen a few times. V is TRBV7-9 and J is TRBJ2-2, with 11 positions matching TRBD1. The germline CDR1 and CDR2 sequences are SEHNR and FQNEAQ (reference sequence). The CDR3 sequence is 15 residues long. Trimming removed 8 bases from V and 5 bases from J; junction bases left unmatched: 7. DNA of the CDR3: TGTGCCAGCTCCCAGGACAGGGGGCGAACCGGGGAGCTGTTTTTT. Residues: CASSQDRGRTGELFF.

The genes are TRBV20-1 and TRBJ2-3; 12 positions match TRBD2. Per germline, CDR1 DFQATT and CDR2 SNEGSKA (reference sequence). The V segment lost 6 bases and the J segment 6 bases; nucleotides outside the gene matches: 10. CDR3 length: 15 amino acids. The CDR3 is CSARRTSGEGDTQYF. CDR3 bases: TGCAGTGCAAGACGGACTAGCGGGGAGGGTGATACGCAGTATTTT.

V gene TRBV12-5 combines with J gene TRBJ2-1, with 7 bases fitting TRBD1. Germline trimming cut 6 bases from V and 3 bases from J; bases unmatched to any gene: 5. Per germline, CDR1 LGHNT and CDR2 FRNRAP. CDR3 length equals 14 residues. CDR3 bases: TGTGCTAGTGGAAGACAGGGATTCTACAATGAGCAGTTCTTC. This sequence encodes CASGRQGFYNEQFF.

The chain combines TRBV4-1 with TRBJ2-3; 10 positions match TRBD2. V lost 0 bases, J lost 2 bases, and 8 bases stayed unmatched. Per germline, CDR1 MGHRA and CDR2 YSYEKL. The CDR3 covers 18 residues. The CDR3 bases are TGCGCCAGCAGCCAAGAAGGTCCGACTAGCGGGTACACAGATACGCAGTATTTT. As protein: CASSQEGPTSGYTDTQYF.

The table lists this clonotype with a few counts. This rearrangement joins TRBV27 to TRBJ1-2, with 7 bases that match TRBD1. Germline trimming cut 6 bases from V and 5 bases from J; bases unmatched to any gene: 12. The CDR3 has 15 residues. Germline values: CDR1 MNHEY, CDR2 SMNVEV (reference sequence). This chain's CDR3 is CASSRRQGVVYGYTF. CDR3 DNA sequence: TGTGCCAGCAGCCGGCGGCAGGGGGTTGTATATGGCTACACCTTC.

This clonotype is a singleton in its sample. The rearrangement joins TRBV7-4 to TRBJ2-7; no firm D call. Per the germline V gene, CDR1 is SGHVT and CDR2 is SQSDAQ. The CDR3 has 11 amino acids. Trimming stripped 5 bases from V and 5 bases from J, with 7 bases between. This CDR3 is CASSLPNEQYF. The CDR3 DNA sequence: TGTGCCAGCAGCCTTCCTAACGAGCAGTACTTC.

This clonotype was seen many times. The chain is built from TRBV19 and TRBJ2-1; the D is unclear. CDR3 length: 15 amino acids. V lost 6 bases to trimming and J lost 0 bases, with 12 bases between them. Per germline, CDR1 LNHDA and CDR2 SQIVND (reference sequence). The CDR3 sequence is CASRIARSSYNEQFF. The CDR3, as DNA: TGTGCCAGTAGGATCGCGCGGAGCTCCTACAATGAGCAGTTCTTC.

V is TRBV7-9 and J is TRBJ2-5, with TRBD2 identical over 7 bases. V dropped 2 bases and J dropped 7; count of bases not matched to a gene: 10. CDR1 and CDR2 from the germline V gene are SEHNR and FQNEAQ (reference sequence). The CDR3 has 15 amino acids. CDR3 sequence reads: CASSLSGGLFGTQYF. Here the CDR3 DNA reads TGTGCCAGCAGCTTATCGGGGGGACTTTTTGGGACCCAGTACTTC.

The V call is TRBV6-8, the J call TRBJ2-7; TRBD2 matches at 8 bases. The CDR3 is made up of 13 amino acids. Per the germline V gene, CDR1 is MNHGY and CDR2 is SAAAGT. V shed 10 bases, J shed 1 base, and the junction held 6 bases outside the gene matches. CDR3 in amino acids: CATQRERSYEQYF. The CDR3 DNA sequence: TGTGCCACTCAGCGGGAGAGGTCCTACGAGCAGTACTTC.

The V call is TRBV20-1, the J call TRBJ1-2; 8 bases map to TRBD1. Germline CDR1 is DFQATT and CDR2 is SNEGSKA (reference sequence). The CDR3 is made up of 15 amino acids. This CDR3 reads CNTHAGQGANYGYTF. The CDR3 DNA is TGCAATACCCACGCAGGACAGGGAGCTAACTATGGCTACACCTTC.